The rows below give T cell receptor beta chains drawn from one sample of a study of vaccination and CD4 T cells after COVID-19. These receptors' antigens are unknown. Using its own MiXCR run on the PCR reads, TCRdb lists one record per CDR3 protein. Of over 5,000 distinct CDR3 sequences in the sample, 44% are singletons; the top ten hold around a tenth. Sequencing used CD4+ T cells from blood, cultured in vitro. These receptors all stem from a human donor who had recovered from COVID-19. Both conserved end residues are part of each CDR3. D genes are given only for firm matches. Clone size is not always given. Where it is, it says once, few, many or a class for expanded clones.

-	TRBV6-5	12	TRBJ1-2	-	CASSYYDGDYTF	TGTGCCAGCAGTTACTACGACGGTGACTACACCTTC
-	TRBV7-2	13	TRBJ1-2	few	CASSLDRERGYTF	TGTGCCAGCAGCTTAGACAGGGAACGAGGCTACACCTTC
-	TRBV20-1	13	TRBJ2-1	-	CSARPARGPEQFF	TGCAGTGCTAGACCCGCCCGGGGGCCTGAGCAGTTCTTC
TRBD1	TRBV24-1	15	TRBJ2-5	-	CATSERTGGVETQYF	TGTGCCACCAGTGAGAGGACAGGGGGAGTCGAGACCCAGTACTTC
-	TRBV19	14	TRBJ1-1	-	CASSIDGGSGEAFF	TGTGCCAGTAGTATAGATGGGGGATCCGGTGAAGCTTTCTTT
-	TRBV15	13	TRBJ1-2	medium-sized	CATSRMQGRGYTF	TGTGCCACCAGCAGAATGCAGGGACGTGGCTACACCTTC
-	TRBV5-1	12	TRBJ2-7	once	CASSPTGYEQYF	TGCGCCAGCAGCCCTACAGGGTACGAGCAGTACTTC
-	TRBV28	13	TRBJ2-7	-	CASVPGTMREQYF	TGTGCCAGCGTCCCCGGGACGATGAGGGAGCAGTACTTC
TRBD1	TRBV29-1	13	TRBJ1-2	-	CSVGTGGDYGYTF	TGCAGCGTTGGTACAGGGGGCGACTATGGCTACACCTTC
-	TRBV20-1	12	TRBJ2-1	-	CSASAPTNEQFF	TGCAGTGCTAGTGCCCCAACCAATGAGCAGTTCTTC
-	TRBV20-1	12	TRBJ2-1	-	CSAYRLGNEQFF	TGCAGTGCCTACCGACTAGGGAATGAGCAGTTCTTC
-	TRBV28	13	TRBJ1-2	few	CASSVGAVGGYTF	TGTGCCAGCTCGGTTGGGGCGGTGGGTGGCTACACCTTC
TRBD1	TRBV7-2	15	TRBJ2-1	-	CASSLATGGYNEQFF	TGTGCCAGCAGCTTAGCGACAGGGGGCTACAATGAGCAGTTCTTC
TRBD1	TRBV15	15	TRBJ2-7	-	CATSRGGQGIHEQYF	TGTGCCACCAGCAGAGGGGGACAGGGGATCCACGAGCAGTACTTC
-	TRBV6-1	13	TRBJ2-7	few	CASNSPPLGEQYF	TGTGCCAGCAATAGTCCCCCCCTCGGCGAGCAGTACTTC
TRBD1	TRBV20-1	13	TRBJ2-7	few	CSARQGVLGEQYF	TGCAGTGCTAGACAGGGGGTTTTGGGCGAGCAGTACTTC
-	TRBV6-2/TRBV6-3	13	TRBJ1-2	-	CASSYQGNYGYTF	TGTGCCAGCAGTTATCAGGGGAACTATGGCTACACCTTC
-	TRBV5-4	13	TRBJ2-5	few	CASSLGPTETQYF	TGTGCCAGCAGCTTGGGTCCCACGGAGACCCAGTACTTC
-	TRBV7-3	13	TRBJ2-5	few	CASSLRWGETQYF	TGTGCCAGCAGCTTGAGGTGGGGTGAGACCCAGTACTTC
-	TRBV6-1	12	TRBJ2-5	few	CASSRGLETQYF	TGTGCCAGCAGCCGGGGGCTGGAGACCCAGTACTTC
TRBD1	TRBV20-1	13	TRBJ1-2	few	CSGQGGSNYGYTF	TGCAGCGGACAGGGCGGATCTAACTATGGCTACACCTTC
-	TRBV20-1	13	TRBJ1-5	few	CSAQTAGNQPQHF	TGCAGTGCTCAGACGGCAGGCAATCAGCCCCAGCATTTT
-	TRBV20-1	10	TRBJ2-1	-	CSAYGNEQFF	TGCAGTGCGTATGGGAATGAGCAGTTCTTC
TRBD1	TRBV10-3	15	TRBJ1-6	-	CAITEGDSRVSPLHF	TGTGCCATCACCGAGGGGGACAGTCGTGTGTCACCCCTCCACTTT
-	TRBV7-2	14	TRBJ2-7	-	CASSLDPASYEQYF	TGTGCCAGCAGCTTAGATCCAGCGTCCTACGAGCAGTACTTC
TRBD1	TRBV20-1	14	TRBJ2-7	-	CSARDPRDSYEQYF	TGCAGTGCTAGAGACCCTCGGGACAGCTACGAGCAGTACTTC
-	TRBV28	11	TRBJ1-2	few	CASERGYGYTF	TGTGCCAGCGAGCGGGGGTATGGCTACACCTTC
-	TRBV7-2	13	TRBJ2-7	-	CASSFGSFYEQYF	TGTGCCAGCAGCTTCGGGTCCTTCTACGAGCAGTACTTC
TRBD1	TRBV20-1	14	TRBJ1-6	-	CSATGQGVYSPLHF	TGCAGTGCTACAGGACAGGGGGTCTATTCACCCCTCCACTTT
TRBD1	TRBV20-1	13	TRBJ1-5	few	CSARGTDNQPQHF	TGCAGTGCTAGGGGGACAGATAATCAGCCCCAGCATTTT
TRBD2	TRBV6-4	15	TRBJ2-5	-	CASSLTSGYQETQYF	TGTGCCAGCAGTTTGACTAGCGGTTACCAAGAGACCCAGTACTTC
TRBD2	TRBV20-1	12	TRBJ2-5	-	CSQAGGPETQYF	TGCAGTCAAGCGGGGGGCCCAGAGACCCAGTACTTC
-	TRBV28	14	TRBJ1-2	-	CASSPPDAGYGYTF	TGTGCCAGCAGTCCCCCAGACGCCGGCTATGGCTACACCTTC
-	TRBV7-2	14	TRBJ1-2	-	CASSSFRGSYGYTF	TGTGCCAGCAGCTCCTTCAGGGGAAGCTATGGCTACACCTTC
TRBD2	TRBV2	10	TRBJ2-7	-	CARGRDEQYF	TGTGCCCGGGGGAGGGACGAGCAGTACTTC
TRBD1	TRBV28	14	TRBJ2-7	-	CASSVRGLRYEQYF	TGTGCCAGCAGCGTCAGGGGGCTTAGGTACGAGCAGTACTTC
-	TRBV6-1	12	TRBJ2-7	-	CASTISSYEQYF	TGTGCCAGCACCATAAGCTCCTACGAGCAGTACTTC
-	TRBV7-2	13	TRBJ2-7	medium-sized	CASSPRRTYEQYF	TGTGCCAGCAGCCCTCGCAGGACCTACGAGCAGTACTTC
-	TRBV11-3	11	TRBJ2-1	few	CASSLWDEQFF	TGTGCCAGCAGCTTGTGGGATGAGCAGTTCTTC
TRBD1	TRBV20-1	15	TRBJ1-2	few	CSVAPPGQGGYGYTF	TGCAGTGTTGCACCACCGGGACAGGGTGGCTATGGCTACACCTTC
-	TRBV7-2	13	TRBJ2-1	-	CASTPPWGGEQFF	TGTGCCAGCACCCCTCCCTGGGGTGGGGAGCAGTTCTTC
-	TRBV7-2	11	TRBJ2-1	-	CASSLAGAQFF	TGTGCCAGCAGCTTAGCGGGGGCGCAGTTCTTC
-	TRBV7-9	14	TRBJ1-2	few	CASSPRGGEGGYTF	TGTGCCAGCAGCCCCCGGGGGGGAGAGGGAGGCTACACCTTC
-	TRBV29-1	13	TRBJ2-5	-	CSILRGGVETQYF	TGCAGCATCCTGAGGGGGGGTGTCGAGACCCAGTACTTC
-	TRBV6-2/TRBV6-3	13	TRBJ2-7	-	CASSYGGSYEQYF	TGTGCCAGCAGTTACGGCGGATCCTACGAGCAGTACTTC
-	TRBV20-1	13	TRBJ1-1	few	CSARGGLNTEAFF	TGCAGTGCTAGGGGGGGCCTGAACACTGAAGCTTTCTTT
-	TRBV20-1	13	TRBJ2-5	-	CSAQGGAPETQYF	TGCAGTGCCCAGGGGGGGGCGCCAGAGACCCAGTACTTC
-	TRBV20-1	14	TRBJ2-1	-	CSASVVLAGNEQFF	TGCAGTGCTAGTGTTGTTCTAGCTGGGAATGAGCAGTTCTTC
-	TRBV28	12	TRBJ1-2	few	CASSLQSSGYTF	TGTGCCAGCAGTTTGCAGTCCTCGGGCTACACCTTC
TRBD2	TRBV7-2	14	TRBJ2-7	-	CASSLVAGPYEQYF	TGTGCCAGCAGCTTGGTAGCGGGGCCCTACGAGCAGTACTTC
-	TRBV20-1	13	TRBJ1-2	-	CSARWETNYGYTF	TGCAGTGCCCGTTGGGAGACTAACTATGGCTACACCTTC
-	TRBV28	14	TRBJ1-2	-	CASSLIVLNGGYTF	TGTGCCAGCAGTCTTATCGTCTTGAATGGGGGCTACACCTTC
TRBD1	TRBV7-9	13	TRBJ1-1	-	CASSLVDRAEAFF	TGTGCCAGCAGCTTAGTTGACAGGGCTGAAGCTTTCTTT
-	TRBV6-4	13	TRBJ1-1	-	CASSDRPNTEAFF	TGTGCCAGCAGTGACCGACCGAACACTGAAGCTTTCTTT
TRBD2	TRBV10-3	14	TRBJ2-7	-	CASSTSGGTYEQYF	TGTGCCTCCTCAACTAGCGGGGGGACCTACGAGCAGTACTTC
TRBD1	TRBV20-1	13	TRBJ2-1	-	CSATRTGGLEQFF	TGCAGTGCTACTCGGACAGGGGGCCTTGAGCAGTTCTTC
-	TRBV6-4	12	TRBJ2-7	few	CASNSGGYEQYF	TGTGCCAGCAACAGTGGGGGCTACGAGCAGTACTTC
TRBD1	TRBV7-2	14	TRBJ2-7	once	CASTSGTGTYEQYF	TGTGCCAGCACCTCCGGGACAGGTACCTACGAGCAGTACTTC
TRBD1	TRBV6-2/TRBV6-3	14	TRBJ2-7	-	CASSPRTGGNEQYF	TGTGCCAGCAGTCCCCGGACAGGGGGCAACGAGCAGTACTTC
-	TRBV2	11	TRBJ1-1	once	CATSGNTEAFF	TGTGCCACCTCGGGGAACACTGAAGCTTTCTTT